This TCR beta chain was sequenced during a study of control samples from healthy donors and cancer patients (dated by TCRdb to the early 2020s). Library generation was performed with the immunoSEQ multiplex PCR assay. Drawn from immuneACCESS, this table holds only the in-frame rearrangements with V and J called that TCRdb kept. Clones are partly lost; checked studies trace under half to an unresolved V gene and leave the rest unexplained. In this sample the table shows over 150,000 clones, 96% of which occur a single time. The biggest ten clones account for about 0.94% of the sample. Taken from cysteine to phenylalanine, the CDR3 has 11 residues. The read is trimmed to its CDR3 DNA, 33 bases read in frame from base 1. CDR1 and CDR2 are drawn from the germline V gene (reference sequence): GTSNPN, SVGIG. V sheds 3 bases and J sheds 5 bases, leaving 7 bases between their ends. Of note for this clone: This clone's antigen is unknown. No per-base quality is available; no much larger clone lies one base away.

The clonotype was recovered from a woman aged 25 to 39 in good health. Sequenced material: blood. Rearrangement joined TRBV30 to TRBJ2-5, with the D gene not confidently named. The CDR3 corresponds to CAWRAVETQYF. The DNA sequence follows: TGTGCCTGGAGGGCAGTGGAGACCCAGTACTTC.